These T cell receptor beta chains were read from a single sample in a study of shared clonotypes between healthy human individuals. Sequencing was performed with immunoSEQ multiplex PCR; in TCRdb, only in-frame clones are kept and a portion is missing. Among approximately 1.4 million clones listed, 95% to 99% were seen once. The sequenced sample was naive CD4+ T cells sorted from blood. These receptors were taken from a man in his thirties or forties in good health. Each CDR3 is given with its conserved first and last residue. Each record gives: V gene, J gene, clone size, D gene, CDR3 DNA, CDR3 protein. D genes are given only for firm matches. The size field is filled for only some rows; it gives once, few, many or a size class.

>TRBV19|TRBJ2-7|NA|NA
TGTGCCAGTAGTATAGACCCCTCTCGGGTCGAGCAGTACTTC
CASSIDPSRVEQYF
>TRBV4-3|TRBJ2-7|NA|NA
TGCGCCAGCAGCCAAGTAGGGGCCTACGAGCAGTACTTC
CASSQVGAYEQYF
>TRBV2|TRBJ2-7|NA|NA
TGTGCGTCCCGGGCGAACGAGCAGTACTTC
CASRANEQYF
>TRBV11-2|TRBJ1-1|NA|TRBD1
TGTGCCAGCAGCTTAGGTAGACAGGGGAGCACTGAAGCTTTCTTT
CASSLGRQGSTEAFF
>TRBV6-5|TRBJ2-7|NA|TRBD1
TGTGCCAGCAGTTACCTAGGGACAGGGGGCCACGAGCAGTACTTC
CASSYLGTGGHEQYF
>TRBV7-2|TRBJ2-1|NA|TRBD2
TGTGCCAGCAGCTCGACTAGCGGGAGTTACAATGAGCAGTTCTTC
CASSSTSGSYNEQFF
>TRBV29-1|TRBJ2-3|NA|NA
TGCAGCGTTTTGTCAGGGACAGATACGCAGTATTTT
CSVLSGTDTQYF
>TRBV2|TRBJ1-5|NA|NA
TGTGCCAGCAGGGCTATGGTGGGTCAGCCCCAGCATTTT
CASRAMVGQPQHF
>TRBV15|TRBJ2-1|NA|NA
TGTGCCACCAGCAGAGATGGGGGTAATGAGCAGTTCTTC
CATSRDGGNEQFF
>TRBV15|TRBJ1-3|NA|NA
TGTGCCACCAGCAGTTATTTACCGCCTCTTTCACCTGGAAACACCATATATTTT
CATSSYLPPLSPGNTIYF
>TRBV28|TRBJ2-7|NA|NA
TGTGCCAGCAGCGTTCGGCCCCATGCGAAGTCGGACTTC
CASSVRPHAKSDF
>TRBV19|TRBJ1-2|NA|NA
TGTGCCACCTCCGTCCTAAGGGGAGGTATGGGCTATGGCTACACCTTC
CATSVLRGGMGYGYTF
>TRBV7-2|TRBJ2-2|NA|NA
TGTGCCAGCAGCTTAGGCTGGCGGGGAAACACCGGGGAGCTGTTTTTT
CASSLGWRGNTGELFF
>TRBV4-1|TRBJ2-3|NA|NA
TGCGCCAGCAGCCAAGAAGGGGGGGGCTGGGAGGATACGCAGTATTTT
CASSQEGGGWEDTQYF
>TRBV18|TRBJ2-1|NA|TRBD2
TGTGCCAGCTCCCTCTTAAGGCCAAGCGGGAGCTTTTACAATGAGCAGTTCTTC
CASSLLRPSGSFYNEQFF
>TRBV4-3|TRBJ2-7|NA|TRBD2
TGCGCCAGCAGCCAGGCCGGGACTAGCGGGTGCGAGCAGTACTTC
CASSQAGTSGCEQYF
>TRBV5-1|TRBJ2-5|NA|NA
TGCGCCAGCAGCCTCCGGGGGGACACCCAAGAGACCCAGTACTTC
CASSLRGDTQETQYF
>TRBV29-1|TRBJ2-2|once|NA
TGCAGCGTTGGGGCGACAGTAAACACCGGGGAGCTGTTTTTT
CSVGATVNTGELFF
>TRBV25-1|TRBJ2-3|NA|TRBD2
TGTGCCAGCAGTGAATGGGATGAGCTGACTAGCGAGACAGATACGCAGTATTTT
CASSEWDELTSETDTQYF
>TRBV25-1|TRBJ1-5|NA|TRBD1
TGTGCCAGCAGTGAAGAGGGGGCGAGGCCCCAGCATTTT
CASSEEGARPQHF
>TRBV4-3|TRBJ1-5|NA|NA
TGCGCCAGCAGCCAAGTAGGGAGCAATCAGCCCCAGCATTTT
CASSQVGSNQPQHF
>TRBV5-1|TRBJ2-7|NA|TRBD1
TGCGCCAGCAGCTTGGCTCCAGGGGGTTCCTACGAGCAGTACTTC
CASSLAPGGSYEQYF
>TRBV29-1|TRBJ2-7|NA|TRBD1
TGCAGCGTTGAGGACAGGGGGTTAAGCTACGAGCAGTACTTC
CSVEDRGLSYEQYF
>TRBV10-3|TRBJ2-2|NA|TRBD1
TGTGCCATCAGTGAAATCGGGACAGGGGTTTCCGGGGAGCTGTTTTTT
CAISEIGTGVSGELFF
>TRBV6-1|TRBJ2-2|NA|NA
TGTGCCAGCAGTGGCTCTGGCAGAATCACCGGGGAGCTGTTTTTT
CASSGSGRITGELFF
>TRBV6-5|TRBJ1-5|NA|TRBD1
TGTGCCAGCAGTTCCAGGACAGGGGGACATCAGCCCCAGCATTTT
CASSSRTGGHQPQHF
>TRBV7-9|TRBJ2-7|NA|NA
TGTGCCAGCAGCTTGAAGGGGGACTCCCCCTACGAGCAGTACTTC
CASSLKGDSPYEQYF
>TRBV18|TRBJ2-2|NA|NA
TGTGCCAGCTCACCAGGTTTTGGGCCCACCGGGGAGCTGTTTTTT
CASSPGFGPTGELFF
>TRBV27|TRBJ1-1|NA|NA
TGTGCCAGCAGGGGGCCCGGGACATCACCAGACACTGAAGCTTTCTTT
CASRGPGTSPDTEAFF
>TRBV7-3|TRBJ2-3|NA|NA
TGTGCCAGCAGCCCTCAGGACAGTGGGGATACGCAGTATTTT
CASSPQDSGDTQYF
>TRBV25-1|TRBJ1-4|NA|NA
TGTGCCAGCAGCGGTGGGTACGCCATTGAAAAACTGTTTTTT
CASSGGYAIEKLFF
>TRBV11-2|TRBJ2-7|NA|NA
TGTGCCAGCAGGGAGACTGGGTCTGGGTCCTACGAGCAGTACTTC
CASRETGSGSYEQYF
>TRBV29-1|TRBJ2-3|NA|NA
TGCAGCGCCTCCCCCGGGCAGGGGGATACGCAGTATTTT
CSASPGQGDTQYF
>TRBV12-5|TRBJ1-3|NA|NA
TGTGCTAGTGGTTTGGGTCCTGGAAACACCATATATTTT
CASGLGPGNTIYF
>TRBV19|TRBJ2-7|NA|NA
TGTGCCAGCGAGGGACGGCACCAAGGGGAGCAGTACTTC
CASEGRHQGEQYF
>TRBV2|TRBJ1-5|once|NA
TGTGCCAGCAGTGAAGCAACAGCTAATCAGCCCCAGCATTTT
CASSEATANQPQHF
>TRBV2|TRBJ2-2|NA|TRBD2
TGTGCCAGCAGTTATAGCGGGAGGGCCCTCCACACCGGGGAGCTGTTTTTT
CASSYSGRALHTGELFF
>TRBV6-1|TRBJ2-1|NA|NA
TGTGCCAGCAGTGGACTACAGGGCAGGGATTACAATGAGCAGTTCTTC
CASSGLQGRDYNEQFF
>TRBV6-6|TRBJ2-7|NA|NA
TGTGCCAGCTTTACCCCCGACGGTTCCTACGAGCAGTACTTC
CASFTPDGSYEQYF
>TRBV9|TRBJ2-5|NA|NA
TGTGCCAGCAGCCCTGGGTGGAGGGGAGGCCAAGAGACCCAGTACTTC
CASSPGWRGGQETQYF
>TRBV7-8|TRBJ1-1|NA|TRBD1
TGTGCCAGCACACGAGGCGGGACAGTTAACACTGAAGCTTTCTTT
CASTRGGTVNTEAFF
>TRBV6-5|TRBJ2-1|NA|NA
TGTGCCAGCAGTTACGACTCCTACAATGAGCAGTTCTTC
CASSYDSYNEQFF
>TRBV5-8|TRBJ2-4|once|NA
TGTGCCAGCAGCCCACCGACAAACTTGAACATTCAGTACTTC
CASSPPTNLNIQYF
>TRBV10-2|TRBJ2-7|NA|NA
TGCGCCACCAAAATCAGGGACGAGCAGTACTTC
CATKIRDEQYF
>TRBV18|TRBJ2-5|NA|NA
TGTGCCAGCTCACCTGGCCAGGGGACCCAGTACTTC
CASSPGQGTQYF
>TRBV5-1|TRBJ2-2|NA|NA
TGCGCCAGCAGCTTGGGCGGAACCACCGGGGAGCTGTTTTTT
CASSLGGTTGELFF
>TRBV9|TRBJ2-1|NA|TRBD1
TGTGCCAGCAGCTCACGACAGGGGGCCTACAATGAGCAGTTCTTC
CASSSRQGAYNEQFF